The clone carrying this T cell receptor (beta chain) has ten or more counts. Its antigen is as yet unknown. This entry comes from a study of T cell repertoires and leukemia-associated antigens. TCRdb redid the calling of the 5' RACE reads with MiXCR, one entry per CDR3 protein. The sample lists fewer than 15,000 distinct CDR3 sequences, over 40% occurring once. The CDR3 is 15 amino acids. The J segment lost 5 bases and the V segment lost 5 bases, leaving 9 bases of the junction unmatched. CDR1 SEHNR and CDR2 FQNEAQ come from the germline V gene (reference sequence). V and J are TRBV7-9 and TRBJ1-1; 9 bases map to TRBD1. Specimen: CD3+ T cells sorted from blood and cultured. The origin of this receptor is a female donor in good health. The CDR3 region has the DNA TGTGCCAGCAGCGGCTACAGGGGGCGCCGAACTGAAGCTTTCTTT. Translated: CASSGYRGRRTEAFF.